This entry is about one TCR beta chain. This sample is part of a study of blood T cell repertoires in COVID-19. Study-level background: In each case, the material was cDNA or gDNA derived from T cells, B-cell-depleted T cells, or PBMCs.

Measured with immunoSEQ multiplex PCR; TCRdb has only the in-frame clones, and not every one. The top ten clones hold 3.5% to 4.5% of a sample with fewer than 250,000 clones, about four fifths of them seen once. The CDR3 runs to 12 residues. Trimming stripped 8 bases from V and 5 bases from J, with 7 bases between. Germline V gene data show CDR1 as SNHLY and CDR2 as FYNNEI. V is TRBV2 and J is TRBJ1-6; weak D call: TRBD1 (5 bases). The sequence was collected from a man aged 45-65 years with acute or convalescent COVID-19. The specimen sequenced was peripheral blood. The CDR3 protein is CASGTDNSPLHF. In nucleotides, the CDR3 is TGTGCCAGCGGGACTGATAATTCACCCCTCCACTTT.